These T cell receptor beta chains were read from a single sample in a study of T cell repertoires in cytomegalovirus infection. TCRdb re-called the reads with MiXCR, one entry per CDR3 protein. The sample lists some 170,000 distinct CDR3 sequences; approximately 17% were seen once. Sequenced input: CD8+ T cells from PBMCs. These receptor sequences come from a human donor in good health (CMV status not recorded). Some clones in this sample may be carry-over from other donors' samples. Each CDR3 is given with its conserved first and last residue. The D gene is left open where the match is weak. For some rows the clone size is stated as once, few or many, or as a class when expanded; others skip it.

V gene: TRBV7-8
J gene: TRBJ2-4
clone size: .
D gene: TRBD2
CDR3 protein: CASASGRKKNIQYF
CDR3 DNA: TGTGCCTCAGCAAGCGGGAGGAAAAAAAACATTCAGTACTTC

V gene: TRBV7-9
J gene: TRBJ2-5
clone size: .
D gene: .
CDR3 protein: CASIWKEETQYF
CDR3 DNA: TGTGCCAGCATTTGGAAGGAAGAGACCCAGTACTTC

V gene: TRBV6-2/TRBV6-3
J gene: TRBJ1-6
clone size: once
D gene: .
CDR3 protein: CASSFGRAYNSPLHF
CDR3 DNA: TGTGCCAGCAGCTTCGGACGGGCGTATAATTCACCCCTCCACTTT

V gene: TRBV7-2
J gene: TRBJ2-3
clone size: once
D gene: .
CDR3 protein: CASSLDIAADTQYF
CDR3 DNA: TGTGCCAGCAGCTTAGATATCGCGGCAGATACGCAGTATTTT

V gene: TRBV6-2/TRBV6-3
J gene: TRBJ2-3
clone size: few
D gene: .
CDR3 protein: CASRADDTDTQYF
CDR3 DNA: TGTGCCAGCAGGGCAGATGACACAGATACGCAGTATTTT

V gene: TRBV7-8
J gene: TRBJ2-7
clone size: .
D gene: TRBD2
CDR3 protein: CASSLVGGGASYEQYF
CDR3 DNA: TGTGCCAGCAGCTTAGTCGGCGGGGGGGCCTCCTACGAGCAGTACTTC

V gene: TRBV6-6
J gene: TRBJ2-7
clone size: .
D gene: .
CDR3 protein: CASSYSSQGYEQYF
CDR3 DNA: TGTGCCAGCAGTTACTCGAGTCAGGGTTACGAGCAGTACTTC

V gene: TRBV9
J gene: TRBJ2-7
clone size: few
D gene: TRBD2
CDR3 protein: CASSVDAGESYEQYF
CDR3 DNA: TGTGCCAGCAGCGTAGATGCGGGGGAATCCTACGAGCAGTACTTC

V gene: TRBV7-9
J gene: TRBJ2-1
clone size: .
D gene: TRBD2
CDR3 protein: CASSTLQRGEYNEQFF
CDR3 DNA: TGTGCCAGCAGCACCCTGCAGCGGGGGGAATACAATGAGCAGTTCTTC

V gene: TRBV7-2
J gene: TRBJ2-7
clone size: .
D gene: .
CDR3 protein: CASVGGTYEQYF
CDR3 DNA: TGTGCCAGTGTTGGGGGCACCTACGAGCAGTACTTC

V gene: TRBV6-2/TRBV6-3
J gene: TRBJ2-3
clone size: few
D gene: TRBD2
CDR3 protein: CASSYGTSGETTDTQYF
CDR3 DNA: TGTGCCAGCAGTTACGGGACTAGCGGGGAGACCACAGATACGCAGTATTTT

V gene: TRBV7-9
J gene: TRBJ2-2
clone size: few
D gene: .
CDR3 protein: CASSLPFPTGELFF
CDR3 DNA: TGTGCCAGCAGCTTACCATTCCCCACCGGGGAGCTGTTTTTT

V gene: TRBV7-6
J gene: TRBJ2-2
clone size: .
D gene: .
CDR3 protein: CASSEDIGGELFF
CDR3 DNA: TGTGCTAGCAGCGAGGACATAGGCGGGGAGCTGTTTTTT

V gene: TRBV5-5
J gene: TRBJ2-3
clone size: .
D gene: .
CDR3 protein: CASSFRTPVSADTQYF
CDR3 DNA: TGTGCCAGCAGCTTTCGGACCCCGGTTAGCGCAGATACGCAGTATTTT

V gene: TRBV30
J gene: TRBJ2-1
clone size: .
D gene: .
CDR3 protein: CAWSVSHNEQFF
CDR3 DNA: TGTGCCTGGAGTGTTTCCCACAATGAGCAGTTCTTC

V gene: TRBV4-3
J gene: TRBJ2-7
clone size: .
D gene: .
CDR3 protein: CASSQAAVSTYEQYF
CDR3 DNA: TGCGCCAGCAGCCAAGCTGCGGTGTCCACCTACGAGCAGTACTTC

V gene: TRBV20-1
J gene: TRBJ2-3
clone size: .
D gene: TRBD1
CDR3 protein: CSATDGGQGTDTQYF
CDR3 DNA: TGCAGTGCTACGGATGGGGGACAGGGAACAGATACGCAGTATTTT

V gene: TRBV6-1
J gene: TRBJ2-7
clone size: .
D gene: .
CDR3 protein: CASRPPTGVLGEQYF
CDR3 DNA: TGTGCCAGCAGACCGCCCACGGGGGTCTTGGGCGAGCAGTACTTC

V gene: TRBV27
J gene: TRBJ2-5
clone size: .
D gene: TRBD2
CDR3 protein: CASSPRLAGGLETQYF
CDR3 DNA: TGTGCCAGCAGTCCCCGACTAGCGGGGGGCCTAGAGACCCAGTACTTC

V gene: TRBV4-1
J gene: TRBJ2-7
clone size: .
D gene: TRBD2
CDR3 protein: CASSQDGGLSYEQYF
CDR3 DNA: TGCGCCAGCAGCCAAGACGGGGGGTTATCCTACGAGCAGTACTTC

V gene: TRBV27
J gene: TRBJ1-2
clone size: .
D gene: TRBD1
CDR3 protein: CASSRRTGSNDGYTF
CDR3 DNA: TGTGCCAGCAGTCGGCGGACAGGGAGTAACGATGGCTACACCTTC

V gene: TRBV7-9
J gene: TRBJ1-1
clone size: few
D gene: .
CDR3 protein: CASRWTAGNTEAFF
CDR3 DNA: TGTGCCAGCAGGTGGACGGCGGGAAACACTGAAGCTTTCTTT

V gene: TRBV7-6
J gene: TRBJ2-1
clone size: few
D gene: TRBD2
CDR3 protein: CASSSLAGAHNEQFF
CDR3 DNA: TGTGCCAGCAGCTCTCTAGCGGGGGCCCACAATGAGCAGTTCTTC

V gene: TRBV6-6
J gene: TRBJ2-7
clone size: .
D gene: TRBD1
CDR3 protein: CASSPRSGTELTYEQYF
CDR3 DNA: TGTGCCAGCAGCCCAAGATCCGGGACAGAATTGACGTACGAGCAGTACTTC

V gene: TRBV11-3
J gene: TRBJ2-3
clone size: .
D gene: .
CDR3 protein: CASSLDLGDTQYF
CDR3 DNA: TGTGCCAGCAGCTTAGATCTAGGGGATACGCAGTATTTT

V gene: TRBV30
J gene: TRBJ1-2
clone size: few
D gene: .
CDR3 protein: CAWSATGSDGYTF
CDR3 DNA: TGTGCCTGGAGTGCAACAGGGTCGGATGGCTACACCTTC

V gene: TRBV12-3/TRBV12-4
J gene: TRBJ2-1
clone size: .
D gene: TRBD1
CDR3 protein: CASSSNEPGQGADEQFF
CDR3 DNA: TGTGCCAGCAGTTCCAATGAACCGGGACAGGGGGCCGATGAGCAGTTCTTC

V gene: TRBV6-1
J gene: TRBJ1-3
clone size: .
D gene: .
CDR3 protein: CAILQAPGNTIYF
CDR3 DNA: TGTGCCATCCTACAGGCCCCTGGAAACACCATATATTTT

V gene: TRBV7-9
J gene: TRBJ2-1
clone size: few
D gene: TRBD1
CDR3 protein: CASSSSGQGHNEQFF
CDR3 DNA: TGTGCCAGCAGCTCATCGGGACAGGGCCACAATGAGCAGTTCTTC

V gene: TRBV29-1
J gene: TRBJ2-7
clone size: .
D gene: TRBD1
CDR3 protein: CSAGTGSSYEQYF
CDR3 DNA: TGCAGCGCAGGGACAGGGAGCTCCTACGAGCAGTACTTC

V gene: TRBV7-9
J gene: TRBJ2-1
clone size: few
D gene: TRBD1
CDR3 protein: CASSHGQGYYNEQFF
CDR3 DNA: TGTGCCAGCAGCCACGGACAGGGCTACTACAATGAGCAGTTCTTC

V gene: TRBV19
J gene: TRBJ1-2
clone size: .
D gene: .
CDR3 protein: CASSMRSGYGYTF
CDR3 DNA: TGTGCCAGTAGTATGAGAAGTGGATATGGCTACACCTTC

V gene: TRBV7-9
J gene: TRBJ2-3
clone size: .
D gene: TRBD1
CDR3 protein: CASSSLRQGEDTQYF
CDR3 DNA: TGTGCCAGCAGCTCCCTTCGACAGGGCGAAGATACGCAGTATTTT

V gene: TRBV7-9
J gene: TRBJ1-4
clone size: few
D gene: TRBD1
CDR3 protein: CASSLAPDRASEKLFF
CDR3 DNA: TGTGCCAGCAGCTTAGCGCCCGACAGGGCGTCTGAAAAACTGTTTTTT

V gene: TRBV7-9
J gene: TRBJ1-4
clone size: few
D gene: .
CDR3 protein: CASSPRRGGEKLFF
CDR3 DNA: TGTGCCAGCAGCCCACGGAGGGGGGGTGAAAAACTGTTTTTT

V gene: TRBV20-1
J gene: TRBJ2-1
clone size: .
D gene: .
CDR3 protein: CSFLSADNNEQFF
CDR3 DNA: TGCAGTTTCCTCAGCGCGGACAACAATGAGCAGTTCTTC

V gene: TRBV20-1
J gene: TRBJ1-2
clone size: few
D gene: .
CDR3 protein: CSAPFWTVSYGYTF
CDR3 DNA: TGCAGTGCCCCCTTCTGGACAGTGTCCTATGGCTACACCTTC

V gene: TRBV7-2
J gene: TRBJ2-1
clone size: many
D gene: TRBD1
CDR3 protein: CASSFNRGQSYNEQFF
CDR3 DNA: TGTGCCAGCAGCTTCAACAGGGGGCAGTCCTACAATGAGCAGTTCTTC

V gene: TRBV25-1
J gene: TRBJ2-5
clone size: few
D gene: .
CDR3 protein: CASSESSLQETQYF
CDR3 DNA: TGTGCCAGCAGTGAATCCTCCCTCCAAGAGACCCAGTACTTC

V gene: TRBV27
J gene: TRBJ1-2
clone size: few
D gene: .
CDR3 protein: CASSLTGSINYGYTF
CDR3 DNA: TGTGCCAGCAGTTTAACAGGGAGCATCAACTATGGCTACACCTTC

V gene: TRBV7-3
J gene: TRBJ2-3
clone size: .
D gene: .
CDR3 protein: CASSQGYTDTQYF
CDR3 DNA: TGTGCCAGCAGCCAGGGGTACACAGATACGCAGTATTTT

V gene: TRBV25-1
J gene: TRBJ1-5
clone size: .
D gene: .
CDR3 protein: CASSERGEVQPQHF
CDR3 DNA: TGTGCCAGCAGTGAAAGAGGAGAGGTACAGCCCCAGCATTTT

V gene: TRBV19
J gene: TRBJ2-3
clone size: .
D gene: TRBD1
CDR3 protein: CASSPETGYDTDTQYF
CDR3 DNA: TGTGCCAGTAGTCCAGAGACAGGGTACGACACAGATACGCAGTATTTT

V gene: TRBV14
J gene: TRBJ1-1
clone size: .
D gene: .
CDR3 protein: CASSQDEGPLMNTEAFF
CDR3 DNA: TGTGCCAGCAGCCAAGACGAGGGCCCGCTAATGAACACTGAAGCTTTCTTT

V gene: TRBV29-1
J gene: TRBJ2-1
clone size: few
D gene: .
CDR3 protein: CSVVGEPGYEQFF
CDR3 DNA: TGCAGCGTTGTAGGGGAACCGGGCTATGAGCAGTTCTTC

V gene: TRBV6-5
J gene: TRBJ2-3
clone size: .
D gene: .
CDR3 protein: CASSSRDGRTDTQYF
CDR3 DNA: TGTGCCAGCAGTTCCCGGGACGGACGCACAGATACGCAGTATTTT

V gene: TRBV10-3
J gene: TRBJ2-1
clone size: few
D gene: TRBD2
CDR3 protein: CAISEKAGGPLNEQFF
CDR3 DNA: TGTGCCATCAGTGAAAAGGCGGGGGGGCCGCTCAATGAGCAGTTCTTC

V gene: TRBV29-1
J gene: TRBJ2-5
clone size: .
D gene: TRBD1
CDR3 protein: CSVEDRRQGRETQYF
CDR3 DNA: TGCAGCGTTGAAGATCGGAGACAGGGGCGGGAGACCCAGTACTTC

V gene: TRBV11-2
J gene: TRBJ2-6
clone size: .
D gene: .
CDR3 protein: CASSLAVSGANVLTF
CDR3 DNA: TGTGCCAGCAGCTTAGCGGTCTCTGGGGCCAACGTCCTGACTTTC

V gene: TRBV7-6
J gene: TRBJ1-2
clone size: .
D gene: .
CDR3 protein: CASSSGFGYTF
CDR3 DNA: TGTGCCAGCAGTTCAGGGTTTGGCTACACCTTC